This entry features one T cell receptor beta chain sequence. In the original analysis: Estimated nucleated cell counts came from reference gene primer amplification. The assay was immunoSEQ multiplex PCR, and TCRdb's table has in-frame clones only and misses some. For V, J and clone size, that table is used; D and trimming come from the DNA. The data show 250,000 to 350,000 clones, with about 90% seen just once and around 4.3% held by the top ten. This entry comes from a study of blood T cell repertoires in COVID-19. Sequenced sample: PBMCs or T cells enriched from blood (not recorded which). This receptor was obtained from a woman younger than 30 with acute COVID-19.

CDR3 coding DNA: TGTGCCAGTAGTACCCGACAGAATCAGCCCCAGCATTTT. It specifies CASSTRQNQPQHF. The chain couples TRBV19 to TRBJ1-5; a possible D gene is TRBD1 (5 bases). The V and J ends lost 4 bases and 4 bases respectively, with 8 bases between them. The CDR3 runs 13 residues. Germline V gene lookup returns CDR1 LNHDA and CDR2 SQIVND (reference sequence). The whole variable domain, filled in from reference TRBV19 and TRBJ1-5, reads DGGITQSPKYLFRKEGQNVTLSCEQNLNHDAMYWYRQDPGQGLRLIYYSQIVNDFQKGDIAEGYSVSREKKESFPLTVTSAQKNPTAFYLCASSTRQNQPQHFGDGTRLSIL.